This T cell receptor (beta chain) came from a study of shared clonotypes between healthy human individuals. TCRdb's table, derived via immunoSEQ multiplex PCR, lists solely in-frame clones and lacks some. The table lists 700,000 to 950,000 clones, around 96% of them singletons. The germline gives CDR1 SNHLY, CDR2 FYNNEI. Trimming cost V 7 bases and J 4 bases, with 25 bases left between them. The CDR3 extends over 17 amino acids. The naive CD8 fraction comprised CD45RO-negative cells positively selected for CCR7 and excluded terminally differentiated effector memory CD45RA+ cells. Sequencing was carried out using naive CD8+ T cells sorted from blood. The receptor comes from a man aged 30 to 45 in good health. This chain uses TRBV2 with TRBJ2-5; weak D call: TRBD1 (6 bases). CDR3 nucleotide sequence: TGTGCCAGCATCCCGTTGCGTGGGACACCCCAGAGAGAGACCCAGTACTTC. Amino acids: CASIPLRGTPQRETQYF.